The 32 T cell receptor beta chains below come from one sample, sequenced in a study of control samples from healthy donors and cancer patients. Only in-frame clones appear in the TCRdb table, and some are missing; sequencing was by immunoSEQ multiplex PCR. The data contain about 100,000 clones, about 85% of them singletons. Sequencing was carried out using blood. Receptors were obtained from a man aged 25 to 40 in good health.

The chain has TRBV9 and TRBJ1-1; tentative D call: TRBD1 (5 bases). Trimming took off 3 bases at V and 5 bases at J, with 17 bases between the two ends. This CDR3 spans 15 amino acids. Germline V CDR1 and CDR2: SGDLS, YYNGEE. This chain's CDR3 is CASSAYTTGGTEAFF. CDR3 bases: TGTGCCAGCAGCGCCTACACGACGGGGGGAACTGAAGCTTTCTTT.

This chain connects TRBV13 to TRBJ1-6; a possible D gene is TRBD1 (5 bases). In germline, CDR1 is PRHDT, CDR2 FYEKMQ (reference sequence). V was clipped by 5 bases and J by 4 bases, with 15 bases between them. CDR3 length: 16 amino acids. The chain's CDR3 is CASSQTKGYYNSPLHF. The CDR3 DNA reads TGTGCCAGCAGCCAGACTAAGGGGTATTATAATTCACCCCTCCACTTT.

V gene TRBV6-1 combines with J gene TRBJ2-7; TRBD2 is a possible D gene (7 bases). Trimming left V 1 base short and J 3 bases short, with 16 bases between. This CDR3 has 16 amino acids. The germline CDR1 and CDR2 sequences are MNHNS and SASEGT. CDR3 DNA sequence: TGTGCCAGCAGTGAAGGGGGGGGCGCGGGCTACTACGAGCAGTACTTC. It specifies CASSEGGGAGYYEQYF.

The CDR3 spells CASSLAGRRASSYNEQFF. In nucleotides, the CDR3 is TGTGCCAGCAGCTTAGCGGGGCGGCGGGCCAGCTCCTACAATGAGCAGTTCTTC. The chain employs TRBV7-9 and TRBJ2-1; the D call may be TRBD1 or TRBD2 (5 bases each). The ends were cut back, 0 bases at V and 0 bases at J, with 15 bases in the middle. Germline assignment: CDR1 SEHNR and CDR2 FQNEAQ (reference sequence). The CDR3 is 18 residues long.

This clone has just a few counts. The chain uses TRBV11-2 and TRBJ1-1, with no clear D. Deletions cut 0 bases from V and 9 bases from J, with 14 bases between. This CDR3 contains 14 residues. Germline V gives CDR1 SGHAT, CDR2 FQNNGV. The CDR3 here is CASSLDRGNAQAFF. In nucleotides, the CDR3 is TGTGCCAGCAGCTTAGATAGAGGGAACGCGCAAGCTTTCTTT.

This chain connects TRBV28 to TRBJ1-2; D remains ambiguous. CDR3 length: 12 residues. Trimming stripped 8 bases from V and 2 bases from J, with 9 bases between. Germline V gene lookup returns CDR1 MDHEN and CDR2 SYDVKM. CDR3 nucleotide sequence: TGTGCCAGCCCCAGAGGGAACTATGGCTACACCTTC. This encodes CASPRGNYGYTF.

J is TRBJ1-5 and V is TRBV5-8, with 8 nucleotides matching TRBD1. CDR1 is SGHTS, CDR2 YDEGEE, per germline. CDR3 size: 16 residues. With V trimmed by 2 bases and J by 4 bases, 8 bases remained unmatched. CDR3 in DNA: TGTGCCAGCAGCTTCCACTCCACAGGGGGAAATCAGCCCCAGCATTTT. This codes for CASSFHSTGGNQPQHF.

The rearrangement links TRBV18 to TRBJ1-2; the D is unclear. V was pared by 5 bases and J by 5 bases, with 15 bases between. Germline V gene data show CDR1 as KGHSH and CDR2 as LQKENI. This CDR3 contains 14 residues. This CDR3 reads CASSFPSSGYGYTF. The CDR3 coding sequence is TGTGCCAGCTCATTTCCCTCCTCGGGGTATGGCTACACCTTC.

The chain links TRBV11-2 to TRBJ2-1; no clear D. CDR3 size: 11 residues. Germline V gives CDR1 SGHAT, CDR2 FQNNGV. The germline V and J ends were trimmed by 3 bases and 10 bases, with 7 bases remaining between them. DNA for the CDR3: TGTGCCAGCAGCTTCGGTCCGGAGCAGTTCTTC. This gives the protein CASSFGPEQFF. The entire variable domain, with the rest obtained from reference TRBV11-2 and TRBJ2-1, is as follows: EAGVAQSPRYKIIEKRQSVAFWCNPISGHATLYWYQQILGQGPKLLIQFQNNGVVDDSQLPKDRFSAERLKGVDSTLKIQPAKLEDSAVYLCASSFGPEQFFGPGTRLTVL.

The gene calls are TRBV5-4 and TRBJ2-7; D tentatively reads TRBD1 or TRBD2 (6 bases each). The germline V and J ends were trimmed by 0 bases and 0 bases, with 10 bases remaining between them. This CDR3 contains 15 residues. The germline gives CDR1 SGHNT, CDR2 YYREEE (reference sequence). CDR3 DNA sequence: TGTGCCAGCAGCTTGGGGAGGGGGGCCTCCTACGAGCAGTACTTC. Translated: CASSLGRGASYEQYF.

This clone was counted a single time. The V gene is TRBV12-3 or TRBV12-4, the J gene TRBJ1-6; TRBD1 is a possible D gene (5 bases). Trimming took off 6 bases at V and 10 bases at J, with 13 bases between the two ends. This CDR3 comprises 13 residues. DNA of the CDR3: TGTGCCAGCAGGCTCTTTGCAGGGTCACCCCTCCACTTT. Its translation: CASRLFAGSPLHF.

This clone has a handful of counts. The chain links TRBV28 to TRBJ1-5; a possible D gene is TRBD1 (5 bases). Between the trimmed V and J ends, which lost 3 bases and 4 bases, there was a span of 10 bases. Germline CDR1 reads MDHEN; CDR2 reads SYDVKM. The CDR3 loop spans 14 amino acids. The CDR3 sequence: CASSFSQGNQPQHF. In DNA form, the CDR3 reads TGTGCCAGCAGTTTCAGCCAGGGAAATCAGCCCCAGCATTTT. The variable domain in full, with the rest retrieved from reference TRBV28 and TRBJ1-5, is DVKVTQSSRYLVKRTGEKVFLECVQDMDHENMFWYRQDPGLGLRLIYFSYDVKMKEKGDIPEGYSVSREKKERFSLILESASTNQTSMYLCASSFSQGNQPQHFGDGTRLSIL.

The chain combines TRBV14 with TRBJ1-1, with D perhaps matching TRBD1 (6 bases). The germline V gene has CDR1 SGHDN and CDR2 FVKESK. V was cut by 1 base and J by 10 bases, with 16 bases left in between. This CDR3 is 14 amino acids long. The CDR3 region is CASSQVVVQGTAFF. The CDR3 nucleotides are TGTGCCAGCAGCCAAGTTGTGGTACAGGGTACAGCTTTCTTT.

The chain uses TRBV27 and TRBJ1-2, with TRBD1 identical over 10 bases. The germline V gene has CDR1 MNHEY and CDR2 SMNVEV (reference sequence). The V gene end was trimmed by 5 bases and the J gene end by 7 bases; junction bases not matched to a gene: 7. The CDR3 runs to 14 residues. CDR3 loop: CASSPWDRGGGYTF. In DNA, the CDR3 is TGTGCCAGCAGTCCCTGGGACAGGGGCGGTGGCTACACCTTC.

The chain uses TRBV18 and TRBJ2-7, with a possible D match to TRBD1 (5 bases). Germline loops: CDR1 KGHSH, CDR2 LQKENI. Trimming left V 3 bases short and J 3 bases short, with 15 bases between. The CDR3 extends over 15 amino acids. The CDR3 nucleotides read TGTGCCAGCTCACCGAGTTTAGACAGTTTCTACGAGCAGTACTTC. Amino acid sequence: CASSPSLDSFYEQYF.

This chain joins TRBV6-1 and TRBJ2-3, with D possibly TRBD2 on 5 matching bases. The germline V and J ends were trimmed by 3 bases and 4 bases, with 8 bases remaining between them. The CDR3 runs to 13 residues. The germline V gene has CDR1 MNHNS and CDR2 SASEGT. For the CDR3, the DNA is TGTGCCAGCAGTGAGCCCGGGGCAGATACGCAGTATTTT. It yields the protein CASSEPGADTQYF.

This chain joins TRBV7-2 and TRBJ1-1, with D unclear. The V end was cut by 4 bases, the J end by 3 bases, with 15 bases between. This CDR3 contains 15 residues. Germline V lookup: CDR1 SGHTA, CDR2 FQGNSA. This CDR3 reads CASSSHRSGDTEAFF. In DNA, the CDR3 is TGTGCCAGCAGCTCACATAGGAGCGGTGACACTGAAGCTTTCTTT.

This clone was observed once. The chain couples TRBV19 to TRBJ1-1; unclear D gene. V lost 9 bases and J 3 bases, leaving 14 bases between the germline ends. The CDR3 is made up of 13 amino acids. Germline CDR1 is LNHDA and CDR2 is SQIVND (reference sequence). The CDR3 DNA reads TGTGCCAGCCTGCCCGGGAGGTACACTGAAGCTTTCTTT. It codes for CASLPGRYTEAFF.

V and J are TRBV30 and TRBJ1-4; D ambiguous. With 0 bases removed from V and 4 bases from J, the gap between germline ends came to 6 bases. The CDR3 loop spans 13 amino acids. CDR1 GTSNPN and CDR2 SVGIG come from the germline V gene (reference sequence). Here the CDR3 reads CAWSVQLNEKLFF. The CDR3 DNA reads as TGTGCCTGGAGTGTACAACTTAATGAAAAACTGTTTTTT.

This clone was seen many times. This chain uses TRBV4-1 with TRBJ1-2, with D possibly matching TRBD1 (5 bases). V lost 4 bases and J lost 3, with 15 bases in between. Germline V gives CDR1 MGHRA, CDR2 YSYEKL. There are 15 residues in the CDR3. The CDR3 region is CASSPYRTYDYGYTF. Written as DNA, the CDR3 is TGCGCCAGCAGCCCATACAGGACTTACGACTATGGCTACACCTTC.

The chain uses TRBV6-6 and TRBJ2-3; D ambiguous. Per germline, CDR1 MNHNY and CDR2 SVGAGI (reference sequence). CDR3 size: 13 residues. V shed 2 bases and J shed 5 bases, with 8 bases lying between them. CDR3 protein: CASSYTSLDTQYF. In nucleotides, the CDR3 is TGTGCCAGCAGTTACACCAGTTTAGATACGCAGTATTTT.

The V call is TRBV6-1, the J call TRBJ2-4; D is unresolved. V lost 3 bases, J lost 0 bases, and 12 bases lay in between. CDR1 is MNHNS and CDR2 is SASEGT in the germline V gene. The CDR3 extends over 16 amino acids. The CDR3, as DNA: TGTGCCAGCAGTGATGGTCTTCCGGCAGCCAAAAACATTCAGTACTTC. It encodes CASSDGLPAAKNIQYF.

The chain combines TRBV7-2 with TRBJ2-5; 14 bases align to TRBD2. The CDR3 is made up of 16 amino acids. CDR1 is SGHTA and CDR2 is FQGNSA in the germline V gene. After removal of 3 bases from V and 4 bases from J, the junction contained 4 bases not matched to a gene. CDR3 DNA sequence: TGTGCCAGCAGCTTCAGACTAGCGGGGGGGCCAGAGACCCAGTACTTC. Translated: CASSFRLAGGPETQYF.

The chain recombines TRBV7-3 with TRBJ2-3; D possibly corresponds to TRBD2 (5 bases). Germline values: CDR1 SGHTA, CDR2 FQGTGA. Trimming left V 2 bases short and J 4 bases short, with 16 bases between. CDR3 length equals 16 residues. The chain's CDR3 is CASSLQPGLGADTQYF. Here the CDR3 DNA reads TGTGCCAGCAGCTTACAGCCCGGTCTCGGGGCAGATACGCAGTATTTT.

The chain combines TRBV28 with TRBJ2-1; TRBD1 is a possible D gene (5 bases). Germline V lookup: CDR1 MDHEN, CDR2 SYDVKM. Trimming removed 5 bases from V and 2 bases from J, with 10 bases in between. The CDR3 covers 14 residues. Here the CDR3 DNA reads TGTGCCAGCAGTAAAGGACAAACCTACAATGAGCAGTTCTTC. This encodes CASSKGQTYNEQFF.

This chain uses TRBV9 with TRBJ2-3; the D gene is possibly TRBD2 (7 bases). V was trimmed by 3 bases and J by 3 bases, leaving 11 bases between them. The CDR3 covers 14 residues. CDR1 and CDR2 from the germline V gene are SGDLS and YYNGEE. The CDR3 nucleotides are TGTGCCAGCAGCGAGGGGGGGCGAACAGATACGCAGTATTTT. The encoded protein is CASSEGGRTDTQYF.

The chain links TRBV3-1 (or the pseudogene TRBV3-2) to TRBJ1-1; D uncertain. This CDR3 region has 13 residues. Germline CDR1 and CDR2: LGHDT and YNNKEL (reference sequence). Trimming removed 4 bases at V and 1 base at J, with 7 bases between. The CDR3 bases are TGTGCCAGCAGCCGATCAGGGAACACTGAAGCTTTCTTT. It translates to CASSRSGNTEAFF.

The chain is built from TRBV7-8 and TRBJ2-2; D gene unclear. The CDR3 is 20 residues long. V was shortened by 5 bases and J by 2 bases, with 27 bases between the two germline ends. CDR1 and CDR2 from the germline V gene are SGHVS and FQNEAQ. The CDR3 region is CASSAGPALTISANTGELFF. The CDR3 bases are TGTGCCAGCAGCGCTGGCCCCGCCCTCACAATTTCGGCCAACACCGGGGAGCTGTTTTTT. The whole variable domain, filled in from reference TRBV7-8 and TRBJ2-2, reads GAGVSQSPRYKVAKRGQDVALRCDPISGHVSLFWYQQALGQGPEFLTYFQNEAQLDKSGLPSDRFFAERPEGSVSTLKIQRTQQEDSAVYLCASSAGPALTISANTGELFFGEGSRLTVL.

The chain carries TRBV7-9 and TRBJ1-2; D remains unclear. The length of the CDR3 is 12 residues. CDR1 and CDR2 from the germline V gene are SEHNR and FQNEAQ (reference sequence). Trimming shortened V by 4 bases and J by 5 bases, and 8 bases separated the two germline ends. The chain's CDR3 is CASSSGPYGYTF. DNA for the CDR3: TGTGCCAGCAGCTCAGGACCTTATGGCTACACCTTC.

The gene calls are TRBV4-1 and TRBJ2-7, with 8 bases lining up with TRBD2. There are 15 residues in the CDR3. V lost 4 bases to trimming and J lost 5 bases; unmatched junction nucleotides: 10. The germline V gene has CDR1 MGHRA and CDR2 YSYEKL. The CDR3 DNA is TGCGCCAGCAGCCCGTCGGGGGGGTATGCGAACGAGCAGTACTTC. Its translation: CASSPSGGYANEQYF.

The chain has TRBV5-5 and TRBJ1-1; D ambiguous. The V end was cut by 3 bases, the J end by 0 bases, with 15 bases between. Germline V gene lookup returns CDR1 SGHKS and CDR2 YYEKEE (reference sequence). There are 16 residues in the CDR3. The CDR3: CASSSVSRSMNTEAFF. In DNA, the CDR3 is TGTGCCAGCAGCTCAGTCAGCAGGAGCATGAACACTGAAGCTTTCTTT.

The J gene is TRBJ1-1, the V gene TRBV5-8, with D hard to call. V gave up 1 base and J gave up 4 bases, with 11 bases separating them. Per germline, CDR1 SGHTS and CDR2 YDEGEE. The length of the CDR3 is 14 residues. CDR3 residues: CASSLTTVGTEAFF. CDR3 nucleotides: TGTGCCAGCAGCTTGACGACCGTCGGCACTGAAGCTTTCTTT.